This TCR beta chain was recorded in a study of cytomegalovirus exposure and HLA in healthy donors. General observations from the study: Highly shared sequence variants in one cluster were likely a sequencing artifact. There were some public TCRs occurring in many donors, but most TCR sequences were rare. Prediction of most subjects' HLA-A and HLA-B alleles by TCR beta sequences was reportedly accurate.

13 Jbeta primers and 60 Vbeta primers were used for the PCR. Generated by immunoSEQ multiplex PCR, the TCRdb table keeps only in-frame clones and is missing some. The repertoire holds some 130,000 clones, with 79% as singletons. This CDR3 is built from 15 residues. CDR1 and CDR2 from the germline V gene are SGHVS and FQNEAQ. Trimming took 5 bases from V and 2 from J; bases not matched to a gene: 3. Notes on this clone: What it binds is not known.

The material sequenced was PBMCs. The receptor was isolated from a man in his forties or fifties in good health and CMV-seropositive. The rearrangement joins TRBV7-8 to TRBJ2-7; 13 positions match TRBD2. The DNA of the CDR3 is TGTGCCAGCAGCCAAGGACTAGCGGGGGCCTACGAGCAGTACTTC. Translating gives CASSQGLAGAYEQYF.